This entry concerns a single T cell receptor (beta chain). It lacks a known antigen. Qualities for individual bases were not recorded, and no much larger clone is one base off. Collaborating institutions collected whole blood in K2EDTA tubes following their own protocols. For TCRbeta analysis, collaborators shipped samples in one of three forms: frozen whole blood, isolated PBMCs, or DNA extracted from either of those sample types. CDR1 and CDR2 are drawn from the germline V gene: MNHEY, SVGAGI. V drops 6 bases and J drops 2 bases, leaving 14 bases in between. The CDR3 has 15 amino acids, counting the end cysteine and phenylalanine. Just CDR3 DNA is preserved here, 45 bases in frame from base 1. The data originate from a study of blood T cell repertoires in COVID-19 (dated by TCRdb to about 2020). Notes on the research overall: Samples from collaborators originated in the United States, Italy and Spain and spanned both the acute and convalescent phases of COVID-19. The samples were drawn from the first 160 participants of the ongoing ImmuneRACE study and from over 950 subjects provided by 6 global collaborators. HLA class I and class II types, where available, came from metadata supplied by the sample provider rather than from assay-based typing. The repertoires were made available in a free public database intended to serve as a resource for research on the immune response to SARS-CoV-2. The material from the prospective study consisted of cDNA or gDNA derived from T cells, B-cell-depleted T cells, or PBMCs. Deeply sampled blood TCRbeta repertoires from subjects exposed to, actively infected with, or recovered from COVID-19 were included in the dataset. The sample metadata nearly always contained a de-identified subject ID, COVID-19 status, age in years and sex.

TCRbeta CDR3 regions were amplified from genomic DNA using the immunoSEQ Assay, a bias-controlled multiplex PCR. Turning to the authors' computational methods: Nucleated cell counts per sample were estimated from amplification of reference gene primers within the assay. To quantify the absolute abundance of each unique TCRbeta CDR3 rearrangement, sequence reads were collapsed and filtered. For each sample, productive Simpson clonality was calculated as the square root of Simpson's diversity index across productive rearrangements. Here the immuneACCESS table is served through TCRdb, limited to in-frame sequences with V and J called. Missing clones are a known gap in these copies; in checked studies unresolved V genes cover under half, and the rest lacks a known reason. V and J calls and clone size are given by that table; D and trimming were obtained from the DNA. The sample table holds about 39,000 clones, of which about 86% were seen once. The ten biggest clones cover roughly 5% of the sample.

Results the study describes overall, beyond this receptor: Clinical and demographic metadata were provided uncurated, with the amount varying by source and participant.

The sequence joins TRBV6-5 to TRBJ2-1, with the D gene not confidently named. The sequence derives from a man aged 35 to 55 with active COVID-19. The specimen was peripheral blood. This receptor has the CDR3 CASRVASSPYNEQFF. DNA sequence: TGTGCCAGCAGGGTGGCTAGTTCCCCCTACAATGAGCAGTTCTTC.